This T cell receptor beta chain was obtained from a study of regulatory T cells in long-lasting Graves disease (dated by TCRdb to the early 2020s). In the study overall: Persistent Graves' disease was defined as antithyroid drug treatment for over 5 years with persistently positive TSH receptor autoantibodies. A total of roughly 35 samples underwent TCR sequencing: approximately 13 from persistent and around 20 from newly diagnosed Graves' disease patients. The study took place in China and was registered as a clinical trial. Peripheral blood TCR sequencing and RNA sequencing compared persistent Graves' disease patients with newly diagnosed Graves' disease patients. Persistent Graves' disease patients in the clinical cohort had taken antithyroid drugs for around 10 years on average.

The V and J ends are trimmed by 0 bases and 5 bases, leaving 15 bases between them. Counted from cysteine to phenylalanine, this CDR3 has 15 amino acids. Kept here is only the CDR3 DNA, which spans 45 bases and is read in frame from base 1. The CDR1 and CDR2 encoded by the germline V gene are SGHDT and YYEEEE. Libraries were made using multiplex PCR. Instrument on record: Illumina HiSeq 4000. CDR3 regions were amplified by Arm-PCR with iRepertoire HTBI primers to construct TCR beta libraries. Gel purification was performed on PCR products prior to sequencing. As for how the authors treated the data: Gene usage analysis of CDR3 amino acid clonotypes relied on the approximately 62 TRBV and 14 TRBJ segments identified across samples. Filtered high-quality paired reads were merged into contigs using COPE and FqMerger. BLAST was used to align contigs to the IMGT TRBV, TRBD and TRBJ reference genes, and CDR3 was defined following IMGT. Highly expanded clones were defined as clonotypes with a frequency above 0.1%. Shannon entropy served as the measure of repertoire diversity, while the Gini coefficient captured V-J evenness. Clonotypes shared by more than one individual were considered public. TCRdb's own reprocessing of the public reads used fastp at Q25 and MiXCR and kept productive beta chains. Each CDR3 protein appears once, grouped with its most common genes and DNA. TCRdb's processing, not the authors' own work, is the source of the V and J calls. This sample lists approximately 400,000 distinct CDR3 sequences; roughly 25% were detected once. The top ten constitute 25% to 30% of the sample.

What the time point label conveys for this sample: persistent/refractory GD, antithyroid drugs over 5 years with positive TRAb. For both TCR sequencing and RNA sequencing, RNA was extracted from PBMCs in TRIzol. Graves' disease was diagnosed according to American Thyroid Association guidelines. Patients were recruited from an endocrinology department in Xi'an, China. Each patient gave 7 to 9.5 milliliters of peripheral blood, collected in an EDTA anticoagulant tube. Ficoll Paque Plus density gradient separation was used to isolate PBMCs, and no additional T cell sorting was done. An Agilent 2100 Bioanalyzer and agarose gel were used to assess RNA quality, and a NanoDrop 2000 was used to measure RNA concentration. About this clonotype itself: No antigen is known for it. No much larger clone is present one base from it, and per-base qualities are unavailable.

The research as a whole found: Compared with newly diagnosed patients, patients with persistent Graves' disease had lower TCR Shannon entropy and fewer highly expanded clones, which suggests clonal expansion. Preferential use of TRBV28, TRBJ1-2 and TRBJ2-5 was observed in persistent disease, whereas TRBV20-1 and TRBJ2-1 were favored in newly diagnosed disease. Sequencing and analysis were restricted to the TCR beta chain. A larger number of public clonotypes was shared among persistent patients (approximately 2,500) than among newly diagnosed patients (more than 850). As a limitation, the authors acknowledged that the small sample size may reduce accuracy. Peripheral blood alone was examined, since thyroid tissue, which constituted the primary lesion, could not be accessed.

The TCR was taken from a woman in her 40s with Graves disease. Donor details come from another sample of the same person, matched by shared clones. The V and J genes are TRBV5-6 and TRBJ2-7; TRBD1 is perhaps the D gene, given 6 matching bases. The sequencing here drew on peripheral blood mononuclear cells (PBMCs), taken when the disease was refractory, from a patient treated with antithyroid drugs. The CDR3 sequence is CASSLGRQGYHEQYF. The bases are TGTGCCAGCAGCTTGGGCCGGCAGGGGTACCACGAGCAGTACTTC.